This T cell receptor beta chain was identified in a study of Ad26.COV2.S vaccination and SARS-CoV-2 variants. The CDR3 is 15 amino acids. The V gene lost 6 bases and the J gene lost 5 bases, with 14 bases spanning the gap. Germline loops: CDR1 SNHLY, CDR2 FYNNEI. Libraries were prepared by immunoSEQ multiplex PCR; TCRdb keeps only in-frame clonotypes and omits some of them. The repertoire includes roughly 500,000 clones, approximately 89% of them detected once, and 2.5% sits in the top ten. The treatment is: about 20 received Ad26.COV2.S at low or high dose, single or two shots; roughly five received placebo; per-sample allocation not given. Day 63 following the first vaccine or placebo injection was when the samples were taken.

The source is a person between 18 and 65 years old who received the Ad26.COV2.S COVID-19 vaccine or a placebo. The rearrangement uses TRBV2 and TRBJ1-6, with D hard to call. The source was peripheral blood, collected in a trial of Ad26.COV2.S vaccine versus placebo. The CDR3 DNA sequence: TGTGCCAGCAGCGCGAGATGGGCCGATAATTCACCCCTCCACTTT. Amino acid sequence: CASSARWADNSPLHF.